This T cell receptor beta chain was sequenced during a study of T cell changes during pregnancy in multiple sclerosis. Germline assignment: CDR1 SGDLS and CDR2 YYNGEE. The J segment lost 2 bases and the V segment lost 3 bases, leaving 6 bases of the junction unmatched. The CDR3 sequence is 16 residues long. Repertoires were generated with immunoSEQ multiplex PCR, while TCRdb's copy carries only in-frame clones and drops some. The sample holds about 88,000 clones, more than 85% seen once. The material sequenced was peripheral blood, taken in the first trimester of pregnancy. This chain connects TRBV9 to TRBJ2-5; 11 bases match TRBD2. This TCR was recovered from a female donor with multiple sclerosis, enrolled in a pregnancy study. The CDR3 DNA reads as TGTGCCAGCAGCGCAGGGACTAGCGGTCGACAAGAGACCCAGTACTTC. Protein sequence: CASSAGTSGRQETQYF.